This T cell receptor beta chain was documented in a study of early T cells in non-severe SARS-CoV-2 infection. Researchers tagged individual cDNA molecules with unique molecular identifiers. TCRdb reprocessed the 5' RACE reads with MiXCR, giving one entry per CDR3 protein. The sample has 25,000 to 30,000 distinct CDR3 sequences, roughly 5.9% seen once. The V and J ends lost 1 base and 6 bases respectively, with 10 bases between them. Germline V gives CDR1 WSHSY, CDR2 SAAADI. The CDR3 extends over 14 amino acids. The table lists this clonotype with many counts. The clonotype originates from an adult who was a healthcare worker with PCR-confirmed SARS-CoV-2 infection or an uninfected control (not recorded which). The sample comprised whole blood. The chain couples TRBV10-2 to TRBJ1-5; D gene ambiguous. CDR3 DNA sequence: TGCGCCAGCAGTGAGTACGATACGAGTCAGCCCCAGCATTTT. Translating it yields CASSEYDTSQPQHF.